Listed below are T cell receptor beta chains from one sample, sequenced in a study of control samples from healthy donors and cancer patients. Here immunoSEQ multiplex PCR was the method, and the copy in TCRdb shows in-frame clones only, minus some. The data contain approximately 100,000 clones, about 89% of them seen just once; the ten biggest clones take up about 7.8%. Material: blood. The receptor source for this set is a man aged 25 to 45 in good health. Both conserved end residues are part of each CDR3. The order of the fields is J gene, D gene, clone size, V gene, CDR3 protein, CDR3 DNA. A D gene is named only where the DNA matches it firmly. Only part of the rows carry a size: once, few, many, or a class if the clone is expanded.

>TRBJ2-1|TRBD2|NA|TRBV28
CASRKRGLAENNEQFF
TGTGCCAGCAGGAAGAGGGGACTAGCCGAGAACAATGAGCAGTTCTTC
>TRBJ1-2|TRBD1|NA|TRBV7-9
CASSWGTGAANYGYTF
TGTGCCAGCAGCTGGGGGACAGGAGCCGCTAACTATGGCTACACCTTC
>TRBJ1-5|NA|once|TRBV5-5
CASSLLGGQPQHF
TGTGCCAGCAGCTTGTTAGGAGGCCAGCCCCAGCATTTT
>TRBJ1-4|NA|NA|TRBV19
CASSTNTATNEKLFF
TGTGCCAGTAGTACGAACACTGCAACTAATGAAAAACTGTTTTTT
>TRBJ2-7|TRBD1|NA|TRBV28
CASSRTGPYEQYF
TGTGCCAGCAGCAGGACAGGTCCCTACGAGCAGTACTTC
>TRBJ2-7|TRBD1|NA|TRBV25-1
CASSKGALEQYF
TGTGCCAGCAGTAAGGGGGCTCTTGAGCAGTACTTC
>TRBJ1-2|TRBD1|NA|TRBV11-2
CASSSPGGPAYGYTF
TGTGCCAGCAGCTCCCCAGGGGGCCCTGCATATGGCTACACCTTC
>TRBJ1-1|TRBD1|NA|TRBV30
CAWRTGENTEAFF
TGTGCCTGGAGGACAGGGGAGAACACTGAAGCTTTCTTT
>TRBJ1-2|NA|NA|TRBV4-1
CASSQDPLQGLWGYTF
TGCGCCAGCAGCCAAGATCCGTTACAGGGCTTGTGGGGCTACACCTTC
>TRBJ2-4|NA|few|TRBV18
CASSPGGVGTKNIQYF
TGTGCCAGCTCACCAGGGGGCGTCGGAACCAAAAACATTCAGTACTTC
>TRBJ2-7|TRBD2|NA|TRBV6-5
CASSRTGTSSYEQYF
TGTGCCAGCAGCCGCACCGGGACTAGCTCCTACGAGCAGTACTTC
>TRBJ1-5|NA|NA|TRBV30
CAWSAPLNQPQHF
TGTGCCTGGAGCGCCCCCCTTAATCAGCCCCAGCATTTT
>TRBJ1-6|NA|NA|TRBV21-1
CASSKEWTARTSSYNSPLHF
TGTGCCAGCAGCAAAGAATGGACAGCCAGGACGAGCTCCTATAATTCACCCCTCCACTTT
>TRBJ1-2|TRBD1|NA|TRBV7-3
CASSPTGGLGYTF
TGTGCCAGCAGCCCTACAGGGGGCCTTGGCTACACCTTC
>TRBJ2-5|NA|many|TRBV7-9
CASSSRGTQYF
TGTGCCAGCAGCTCCCGTGGGACCCAGTACTTC
>TRBJ2-3|TRBD2|NA|TRBV28
CATKGGTSTDTQYF
TGTGCCACCAAGGGAGGGACTAGCACAGATACGCAGTATTTT
>TRBJ2-3|NA|NA|TRBV5-1
CASSLGGGALSLTDTQYF
TGCGCCAGCAGCTTGGGTGGGGGGGCCCTTTCGCTCACAGATACGCAGTATTTT
>TRBJ1-3|NA|NA|TRBV9
CASTKTDPVRAGNTIYF
TGTGCCAGCACAAAAACGGACCCCGTCCGCGCTGGAAACACCATATATTTT
>TRBJ1-3|NA|NA|TRBV7-8
CASSFVGNTIYF
TGTGCCAGCAGCTTTGTCGGAAACACCATATATTTT
>TRBJ1-1|NA|NA|TRBV6-5
CASRRGASTEAFF
TGTGCCAGCCGGCGGGGGGCGAGCACTGAAGCTTTCTTT
>TRBJ2-7|NA|once|TRBV5-5
CASSLTYEQYF
TGTGCCAGCAGCCTCACCTACGAGCAGTACTTC
>TRBJ1-5|NA|NA|TRBV19
CASSTLGENQPQHF
TGTGCCAGTAGCACTTTAGGGGAAAATCAGCCCCAGCATTTT
>TRBJ1-1|TRBD1|NA|TRBV6-2/TRBV6-3
CASSSLTGRTEAFF
TGTGCCAGCAGTTCACTGACAGGGCGTACTGAAGCTTTCTTT
>TRBJ1-4|NA|NA|TRBV5-1
CASSFGSGISNEKLFF
TGCGCCAGCAGCTTCGGGTCAGGGATATCTAATGAAAAACTGTTTTTT
>TRBJ1-1|NA|NA|TRBV29-1
CSVVNRVTEAFF
TGCAGCGTTGTGAATAGGGTCACTGAAGCTTTCTTT
>TRBJ2-6|NA|NA|TRBV6-6
CASFKLGAGANVLTF
TGTGCCAGCTTTAAGTTAGGAGCTGGGGCCAACGTCCTGACTTTC
>TRBJ2-5|NA|NA|TRBV10-1
CASSGQPQETQYF
TGCGCCAGCAGTGGGCAGCCCCAAGAGACCCAGTACTTC
>TRBJ2-2|NA|few|TRBV21-1
CASSKRQGQEFSNTGELFF
TGTGCCAGCAGCAAACGTCAGGGACAAGAATTCTCGAACACCGGGGAGCTGTTTTTT
>TRBJ1-1|TRBD1|NA|TRBV30
CAWSSQGGGSGTEAFF
TGTGCCTGGAGTTCCCAGGGGGGGGGAAGTGGGACTGAAGCTTTCTTT
>TRBJ2-5|TRBD2|once|TRBV19
CASSIGPRSGGAGTQYF
TGTGCCAGTAGTATCGGCCCTCGTAGCGGGGGGGCCGGGACCCAGTACTTC
>TRBJ1-2|NA|NA|TRBV15
CATGRDRGSGYGYTF
TGTGCCACCGGCAGAGATCGGGGAAGTGGTTATGGCTACACCTTC
>TRBJ1-5|NA|NA|TRBV27
CASRAGGRLLPQHF
TGTGCCAGCAGAGCCGGAGGACGGCTGTTGCCCCAGCATTTT
>TRBJ2-3|TRBD2|few|TRBV3-1/TRBV3-2
CASSPTSGSTDTQYF
TGTGCCAGCAGCCCGACTAGCGGGAGCACAGATACGCAGTATTTT
>TRBJ2-3|NA|NA|TRBV5-1
CASSLDLGPAQSTQYF
TGCGCCAGCAGCCTGGACTTGGGGCCGGCGCAAAGTACGCAGTATTTT
>TRBJ1-4|NA|NA|TRBV7-8
CASSPPLGLGVGEKLFF
TGTGCCAGCAGCCCCCCTCTAGGGCTGGGAGTCGGTGAAAAACTGTTTTTT
>TRBJ2-1|NA|once|TRBV7-6
CASSLGVEQFF
TGTGCCAGCAGCCTAGGTGTTGAGCAGTTCTTC
>TRBJ1-1|TRBD1|NA|TRBV5-4
CASSPRQGADTEVFF
TGTGCCAGCAGCCCTAGACAGGGGGCAGACACTGAAGTTTTCTTT